This TCR beta chain was sequenced during a study of shared clonotypes between healthy human individuals. In the study overall: The donors, a couple of women and three men, were aged 18 to 49.

Method: immunoSEQ multiplex PCR; TCRdb's copy keeps in-frame clones and lacks some. The sample holds approximately 2,200,000 clones, 93% seen once. About this clone: Additional DNA sequences in this sample encode the identical CDR3.

The V and J ends lost 0 bases and 6 bases, in that order; junction bases with no gene match: 1. This CDR3 comprises 14 residues. Germline CDR1 is SGHDT and CDR2 is YYEEEE. Positive CCR7 selection of CD45RO-negative cells yielded the naive CD8 cells, and terminally differentiated effector memory CD45RA+ cells were excluded. This sequence joins TRBV5-6 and TRBJ2-2; 8 bases map to TRBD1. The source material was naive CD8+ T cells from PBMCs. The clonotype comes from a man in his late teens or twenties in good health. Some clones in this sample may be carry-over from other donors' samples. The CDR3 region has the DNA TGTGCCAGCAGCTTGGGACAGGGGTCCGGGGAGCTGTTTTTT. It codes for CASSLGQGSGELFF.